One and the same sample provided the 27 T cell receptor beta chains below, sequenced in a study of blood T cell repertoires in COVID-19. Sequenced by immunoSEQ multiplex PCR; TCRdb stores in-frame clones only, minus some. The table shows about 81,000 clones, with approximately 75% occurring only once. Material for sequencing was peripheral blood. The receptors were gathered from a woman between 45 and 60 years old with acute or convalescent COVID-19.

The chain is built from TRBV11-1 and TRBJ2-3, with D hard to call. This CDR3 has 15 amino acids. V lost 5 bases and J 0 bases, leaving 12 bases between the germline ends. Looked up from germline, CDR1 is SGHAT and CDR2 is FQDESV (reference sequence). The chain's CDR3 is CASSPPGVSTDTQYF. Here the CDR3 DNA reads TGTGCCAGCAGCCCCCCCGGAGTAAGCACAGATACGCAGTATTTT.

The V and J genes are TRBV6-5 and TRBJ2-3; D possibly corresponds to TRBD1 (6 bases). CDR1 is MNHEY, CDR2 SVGAGI, per germline. The CDR3 is 15 residues long. V dropped 5 bases and J dropped 1 base, with 13 bases sitting between them. CDR3 loop: CASSTGYRGTDTQYF. In DNA form, the CDR3 reads TGTGCCAGCAGTACAGGGTATCGAGGCACAGATACGCAGTATTTT.

This chain joins TRBV7-2 and TRBJ1-1; possible D gene TRBD1, 5 bases. This CDR3 has 15 residues. V lost 1 base and J lost 0, with 9 bases in between. Per germline, CDR1 SGHTA and CDR2 FQGNSA. The CDR3 DNA is TGTGCCAGCAGCTTAGGACGGGGGGTGAACACTGAAGCTTTCTTT. Its translation: CASSLGRGVNTEAFF.

V is TRBV19 and J is TRBJ2-7; possible D gene TRBD1, 6 bases. Trimming pared 0 bases from V and 5 bases from J, leaving 11 bases between. There are 14 residues in the CDR3. Per the germline V gene, CDR1 is LNHDA and CDR2 is SQIVND (reference sequence). The CDR3 bases are TGTGCCAGTAGTATAGAGGGGGCGTCCCACGAGCAGTACTTC. Residues: CASSIEGASHEQYF.

The V and J genes are TRBV5-8 and TRBJ1-1, with a possible D match to TRBD1 (6 bases). Trimming took 3 bases from V and 6 from J, leaving 18 bases between them. The CDR3 has 15 amino acids. Germline assignment: CDR1 SGHTS and CDR2 YDEGEE. CDR3 protein: CASSSQGGGLPEAFF. The CDR3, as DNA: TGTGCCAGCAGCTCCCAGGGCGGGGGCCTACCTGAAGCTTTCTTT.

V and J are TRBV7-9 and TRBJ2-7, with 7 bases identical to TRBD1. V lost 1 base, J lost 7 bases, and 7 bases stayed unmatched. The CDR3 consists of 14 residues. The germline gives CDR1 SEHNR, CDR2 FQNEAQ (reference sequence). CDR3 nucleotide sequence: TGTGCCAGCAGCTTAGGAAGGGGGCTGGGGGAGCAGTACTTC. Translated: CASSLGRGLGEQYF.

The rearrangement uses TRBV30 and TRBJ2-6; the D gene is possibly TRBD2 (6 bases). The CDR3 sequence is 15 residues long. The ends were cut back, 6 bases at V and 0 bases at J, with 12 bases in the middle. CDR1 and CDR2 (germline): GTSNPN, SVGIG (reference sequence). The CDR3 loop is CACSGGSSGANVLTF. Here the CDR3 DNA reads TGTGCCTGTAGCGGCGGCAGCTCTGGGGCCAACGTCCTGACTTTC. The complete variable domain, with remaining parts taken from reference TRBV30 and TRBJ2-6, reads SQTIHQWPATLVQPVGSPLSLECTVEGTSNPNLYWYRQAAGRGLQLLFYSVGIGQISSEVPQNLSASRPQDRQFILSSKKLLLSDSGFYLCACSGGSSGANVLTFGAGSRLTVL.

V and J are TRBV6-5 and TRBJ1-5; 8 nucleotides line up with TRBD1. This CDR3 comprises 14 residues. CDR1 and CDR2 (germline): MNHEY, SVGAGI. V was clipped by 6 bases and J by 6 bases; unmatched bases: 7. For the CDR3, the DNA is TGTGCCAGCAGGCCATCAGGGGGCCTTCAGCCCCAGCATTTT. Residues: CASRPSGGLQPQHF.

The sample holds one count of this clone. This chain uses TRBV9 with TRBJ2-7, with 8 bases matching TRBD1. Germline V gene sequence: CDR1 SGDLS, CDR2 YYNGEE. J was trimmed by 5 bases and V by 6 bases; bases with no gene match: 16. CDR3 length equals 16 residues. DNA of the CDR3: TGTGCCAGCACCCGAGGTCCCGGGACAGGTGTGGACGAGCAGTACTTC. It translates to CASTRGPGTGVDEQYF.

V gene TRBV15 combines with J gene TRBJ1-1; 8 positions agree with TRBD1. Trimming took 3 bases from V and 1 from J; bases not matched to a gene: 4. CDR1 LNHNV and CDR2 YYDKDF come from the germline V gene (reference sequence). This CDR3 is built from 15 residues. The CDR3 bases are TGTGCCACCAGCAGCCGGACAGGGACGAACACTGAAGCTTTCTTT. Translation: CATSSRTGTNTEAFF.

This clone showed up just a few times. J is TRBJ2-3 and V is TRBV7-2; 10 positions match TRBD2. This CDR3 spans 16 amino acids. V gave up 5 bases and J gave up 2 bases; unmatched junction bases: 7. The V gene's germline CDR1 is SGHTA and CDR2 FQGNSA. CDR3 in amino acids: CASSDQRGGHTDTQYF. DNA for the CDR3: TGTGCCAGCAGCGACCAGCGGGGGGGCCACACAGATACGCAGTATTTT.

V is TRBV4-3 and J is TRBJ1-2; TRBD1 matches at 9 bases. The CDR3 is made up of 15 amino acids. Trimming took 4 bases from V and 4 from J; bases not matched to a gene: 7. CDR1 is LGHNA and CDR2 is YSLEER in the germline V gene. In DNA form, the CDR3 reads TGCGCCAGCAGCCCCGGGACAGGGACCATCTATGGCTACACCTTC. This sequence encodes CASSPGTGTIYGYTF.

The V call is TRBV24-1, the J call TRBJ1-1, with D perhaps TRBD1 (6 bases). V was pared by 0 bases and J by 8 bases, with 9 bases between. CDR1 is KGHDR, CDR2 SFDVKD, per germline. This CDR3 has 13 residues. The CDR3 nucleotides read TGTGCCACCAGTGATTTGGGGGGCAGGGAAGCTTTCTTT. Its protein product is CATSDLGGREAFF.

J is TRBJ2-3 and V is TRBV2; tentative D call: TRBD2 (5 bases). Trimming cost V 5 bases and J 0 bases, with 18 bases left between them. CDR3 length equals 17 residues. Germline V gives CDR1 SNHLY, CDR2 FYNNEI. The CDR3 spells CASSSPPDLHSTDTQYF. CDR3 coding DNA: TGTGCCAGCAGTTCGCCCCCGGACTTACACAGCACAGATACGCAGTATTTT.

This clone was counted a few times. CDR3 in DNA: TGCGCCAGCAGCTTGAATACAGGGGCTGAAGCTTTCTTT. Amino acid sequence: CASSLNTGAEAFF. The chain employs TRBV5-1 and TRBJ1-1; 7 bases match TRBD1. Germline loops: CDR1 SGHRS, CDR2 YFSETQ. V trimming: 1 base; J trimming: 6 bases; junction bases outside the gene matches: 3. This CDR3 is built from 13 residues.

The rearrangement links TRBV6-5 to TRBJ1-5; D might be TRBD1 (5 bases). The CDR3 has 13 amino acids. V dropped 9 bases and J dropped 9 bases, with 18 bases sitting between them. Germline values: CDR1 MNHEY, CDR2 SVGAGI. The CDR3: CARGRDFWVPQHF. The CDR3 DNA follows: TGTGCCAGGGGGCGGGATTTTTGGGTGCCCCAGCATTTT.

The chain combines TRBV4-3 with TRBJ1-2; 10 bases agree with TRBD1. Germline V lookup: CDR1 LGHNA, CDR2 YSLEER. This CDR3 is 17 amino acids long. The V segment lost 0 bases and the J segment 2 bases; nucleotides outside the gene matches: 6. CDR3 nucleotides: TGCGCCAGCAGCCAAGACTACGGGACAGGGGTAAACTATGGCTACACCTTC. Encoded protein: CASSQDYGTGVNYGYTF.

This clone has a single count. V and J are TRBV10-3 and TRBJ1-2; D gene uncertain. This CDR3 region has 12 residues. Germline CDR1 and CDR2: ENHRY and SYGVKD. V gave up 2 bases and J gave up 8 bases, with 9 bases separating them. CDR3 bases: TGTGCCATCAGTGAGACGAATGCGGGCTACACCTTC. It translates to CAISETNAGYTF.

The chain has TRBV4-2 and TRBJ1-2; a weak D match, TRBD1 (5 bases). CDR3 length: 17 amino acids. V gave up 1 base and J gave up 0 bases, with 15 bases separating them. Germline assignment: CDR1 LGHNA and CDR2 YNFKEQ. This CDR3 reads CASSQAGQLRANYGYTF. The CDR3 DNA reads as TGTGCCAGCAGCCAAGCAGGACAACTTAGAGCTAACTATGGCTACACCTTC.

The chain carries TRBV21-1 and TRBJ1-5. TRBV21-1 counts as a pseudogene. This CDR3 region has 17 residues. The CDR3 here is CASSKEASGSVREPQHF. The CDR3 nucleotides are TGTGCCAGCAGCAAAGAAGCGTCCGGGAGTGTGAGGGAGCCCCAGCATTTT.

The chain is built from TRBV5-1 and TRBJ1-1, with D unresolved. V gave up 0 bases and J gave up 2 bases, with 14 bases separating them. The CDR3 is made up of 16 amino acids. Germline V gives CDR1 SGHRS, CDR2 YFSETQ. CDR3 amino acids: CASSLEGGGRNTEAFF. As DNA, the CDR3 is TGCGCCAGCAGCTTGGAGGGTGGAGGACGTAACACTGAAGCTTTCTTT.

The chain couples TRBV4-2 to TRBJ1-1; 8 bases are a match to TRBD1. This CDR3 comprises 18 residues. After removal of 1 base from V and 4 bases from J, the junction contained 14 bases not matched to a gene. Per the germline V gene, CDR1 is LGHNA and CDR2 is YNFKEQ. The CDR3, as DNA: TGTGCCAGCAGCCAAGTTGGGGCGGCAGGGGGCGGAGGCACTGAAGCTTTCTTT. It codes for CASSQVGAAGGGGTEAFF.

The chain is built from TRBV27 and TRBJ1-1; weak D call: TRBD1 (6 bases). This CDR3 has 15 residues. CDR1 and CDR2 from the germline V gene are MNHEY and SMNVEV (reference sequence). V lost 0 bases, J lost 4 bases, and 12 bases lay in between. CDR3 sequence: CASSLSPGAGTEAFF. The CDR3 region has the DNA TGTGCCAGCAGTTTATCTCCAGGGGCGGGCACTGAAGCTTTCTTT.

The chain's CDR3 is CASSPAGADEQYF. The CDR3 DNA sequence: TGTGCCAGCAGCCCGGCGGGGGCGGACGAGCAGTACTTC. This chain uses TRBV28 with TRBJ2-7, with D perhaps TRBD2 (7 bases). Germline lookup yields CDR1 MDHEN and CDR2 SYDVKM. The CDR3 length is 13 residues. Trimming pared 6 bases from V and 5 bases from J, leaving 14 bases between.

The chain has TRBV15 and TRBJ2-2; D is possibly TRBD1 (6 bases). V lost 3 bases and J lost 2, with 7 bases in between. The CDR3 consists of 14 residues. Germline V gives CDR1 LNHNV, CDR2 YYDKDF (reference sequence). The CDR3: CATSSRGNTGELFF. The CDR3 DNA sequence: TGTGCCACCAGCAGCAGGGGAAACACCGGGGAGCTGTTTTTT.

CDR3 residues: CASSPLRAGNYEQYF. CDR3 sequence (DNA): TGTGCCAGCTCACCTTTGAGGGCCGGCAACTACGAGCAGTACTTC. The rearrangement links TRBV18 to TRBJ2-7; weak D call: TRBD2 (5 bases). With 3 bases removed from V and 3 bases from J, the gap between germline ends came to 15 bases. The germline V gene encodes CDR1 KGHSH and CDR2 LQKENI. The CDR3 spans 15 residues.

This sequence joins TRBV9 and TRBJ2-7; tentative D call: TRBD2 (5 bases). V shed 2 bases and J shed 8 bases, with 14 bases lying between them. CDR1 is SGDLS and CDR2 is YYNGEE in the germline V gene. The length of the CDR3 is 13 residues. CDR3 in amino acids: CASSVNSGLQQYF. For the CDR3, the DNA is TGTGCCAGCAGCGTGAACTCCGGACTGCAGCAGTACTTC.